The clone carrying this T cell receptor beta chain was counted a few times. Germline lookup yields CDR1 MDHEN and CDR2 SYDVKM. The CDR3 covers 13 residues. The V end lost 5 bases, the J end lost 1 base, and 8 bases lay between the germline ends. In the original analysis: Nucleated cell number was recorded as an estimate derived from reference gene primer amplification. Using immunoSEQ multiplex PCR, the repertoire was profiled, and TCRdb retains in-frame clones only, with some absent. Clone size and the V and J calls come from that table; the DNA yielded D and trimming. Among a few hundred thousand clones, about nine tenths were seen once, and the ten largest hold about 9.4%. The record originates from a study of blood T cell repertoires in COVID-19. Grouping used clinical history reported by participants in a survey and questionnaire. Donors of Cohort 3 who recovered were those that had two negative PCRs, clearance, or symptom resolution.

This clonotype was sampled from a woman aged 30 to 39 who had recovered from COVID-19. The chain employs TRBV28 and TRBJ2-5; D perhaps matches TRBD1 (5 bases). The sequenced sample was PBMCs or T cells enriched from blood (not recorded which). CDR3 region: CASSPDSQETQYF. Written as DNA, the CDR3 is TGTGCCAGCAGTCCTGACAGCCAAGAGACCCAGTACTTC.